This TCR beta chain was identified in a study of shared clonotypes between healthy human individuals (dated by TCRdb to 2018 to 2020). Turning to the overall study: Three men and two women, aged 18 to 49 years, made up the cohort. Per donor, three plates each were used for CD4 naive and CD4 memory, two for CD8 naive, and one for CD8 memory. Blood TCR repertoires of a handful of healthy adults were deeply sequenced to estimate repertoire size and the extent of clonotype sharing between individuals. To increase sequencing depth and limit assay-specific biases, TCR repertoire library preparation and sequencing were carried out by different laboratories using diverse techniques. Leukapheresis yielded between about 0.94 and 8.9 billion PBMCs per donor.

A few counts support this clone. No antigen is known for it. No much larger clonotype is one base removed from it; base qualities were not supplied. The donors were healthy, HIV-negative adults with no recently reported acute infections or vaccinations. Only Caucasian adults living in Nashville, Tennessee, USA were represented among the donors. CD4+ T cells were enriched by magnetic negative selection; naive cells were then positively selected on CD45RA, and the negative fraction formed the memory subset. Blood was obtained by leukapheresis, after which PBMCs were separated by Ficoll-Histopaque density gradient centrifugation and cryopreserved in liquid nitrogen vapor phase. Purity and quantity of every magnetically sorted T cell population were checked by analytical flow cytometry. Each sorted fraction had its genomic DNA isolated and then quantified by UV absorbance on a Nanodrop 2000c. TCR CDR3 regions were amplified from genomic DNA by multiplex PCR using the deep immunoSEQ assay. Extracted genomic DNA from each cell subset was distributed evenly across all wells of several immunoSEQ 96-well plates, and each plate was treated as a replicate. For sorted subsets, each replicate PCR was loaded with 200 ng genomic DNA, equivalent to about 33,000 T cell genomes. Purified libraries were measured with a Qubit 3.0 fluorometer, size-checked on a Bioanalyzer 2100, and measured again with the KAPA Library Quantification kit. Every immunoSEQ 96-well plate was sequenced on a dedicated single-read 150-cycle Illumina NextSeq 550 flow cell. In the paper's pipeline: Because the immunoSEQ output held only junctional sequences and lacked quality scores, the filtering could not match the filtering applied to full-length reads. Sequences were annotated with PyIR, a Python wrapper for IgBLAST v1.9, using IMGT germline references to assign V/J genes and CDR3. Reads were removed for weak V/J assignments (E-value above 1e-6), missing CDR3, stop codons, out-of-frame junctions, or ambiguous translated residues. V3J clonotypes were defined as sequences sharing the same inferred V gene, J gene, and CDR3 amino acid sequence. The percentage overlap between two repertoires was calculated by dividing the number of shared unique clonotypes by the size of the smaller repertoire. Three approaches were used to assess repertoire richness: RTK rarefaction, the Chao1 estimator, and Recon v2.1 estimates of unobserved clonotypes. OLGA was used to compute generation probabilities for all TCRbeta clonotypes that the gDNA method yielded from a handful of donors. TCRdb holds this immuneACCESS table with in-frame rearrangements only. Some clones are missing; in checked studies, unresolved V genes explain under half, and the rest has no known cause. V, J and clone size are taken as reported in that table, and D and trimming were inferred from the DNA itself. This sample is represented by around 2.3 million clones; nearly 97% of them were singletons. The ten most abundant clones make up approximately 0.13% of the sample.

The CDR3 has 12 amino acids, counting the end cysteine and phenylalanine. The entry retains the CDR3 DNA only, 36 bases that are in frame from base 1. V is clipped by 2 bases and J by 0 bases, and the sequence between their germline boundaries is 2 bases long. Looking up the germline V gene yields CDR1 MNHEY and CDR2 SVGAGI. What the study reported, not specific to this receptor: Sampling was restricted to blood, and TCR repertoires in tissues likely differ from the TCR repertoires found in blood. Incomplete sequencing was indicated by rarefaction of sorted-subset datasets, despite the large sequencing depth. Naive subsets generally had larger estimated clonotype richness than memory subsets did. When several donors were compared, the shared fraction of clonotypes was 5% to 6.5% for naive CD4, around 3.5% for naive CD8, roughly 2.3% for memory CD4, and 0.4% for memory CD8. The genetic and exposure-history diversity represented was limited by the small number of donors. Compared with non-shared clonotypes, clonotypes shared by all four sorted-subset donors had higher generation probabilities. Pairwise subsampling indicated that sequencing depth was expected to affect the degree of clonotype sharing among donors.

The rearrangement combines TRBV6-5 with TRBJ2-7, with no confidently assigned D gene. The receptor's source is a young man in good health. What was sequenced was naive CD4+ T cells sorted from blood. This specimen's cell subset or site label, interpreted: CD45RA+ positively selected. The DNA is TGTGCCAGCAGTTACCCCTCCTACGAGCAGTACTTC. Its protein product is CASSYPSYEQYF.